This T cell receptor beta chain derives from a study of T cells in Graves' hyperthyroidism and ophthalmopathy. There are many counts of this clonotype. What was amplified from RNA transcripts were TCR beta CDR3 regions. HTBI primers were employed in a first-round RT-PCR of the TCR CDR3. TCRdb fed the multiplex PCR reads into MiXCR, producing one record per CDR3 protein. This sample has over 250,000 distinct CDR3 sequences, with about a sixth found just once. V shed 7 bases, J shed 4 bases, and the junction held 18 bases outside the gene matches. This CDR3 is 20 amino acids long. Germline V CDR1 and CDR2: DFQATT, SNEGSKA (reference sequence). Disease duration was under 3 months in the ophthalmopathy patients, who also had a Clinical Activity Score of at least 3 and a NOSPECS grade of at least 4. A patient was excluded if there was uncontrolled infection, other autoimmune disease, pregnancy or lactation. Diagnostic decisions used clinical symptoms, serum thyroxine and TRAb, thyroid ultrasound and orbital computed tomography.

Material for sequencing was blood. The clonotype was recovered from an older woman with Graves' ophthalmopathy. This rearrangement joins TRBV20-1 to TRBJ2-2; TRBD2 matches 16 bases. As DNA, the CDR3 is TGCAGTGTCGCACCTACCGGGACTAGCGGGAGGGCGATCGGCACCGGGGAGCTGTTTTTT. This translates into CSVAPTGTSGRAIGTGELFF.